The entry below describes one T cell receptor beta chain. The antigen is undetermined. The junction departs from germline at one end; a sequencing error may be responsible. This specimen belongs to a study of siplizumab effects on memory and regulatory T cells. The CDR3 spans 14 residues. The V gene's germline CDR1 is SSHAT and CDR2 FNYEAQ (reference sequence). Sequencing was performed with immunoSEQ multiplex PCR; in TCRdb, only in-frame clones are kept and a portion is missing. The table records under 140,000 clones, about nine tenths of them present only once. Study-level findings and limits: Naive T cells appeared more diverse than memory cells and seemed to be major alloresponse contributors.

V and J are TRBV7-7 and TRBJ2-1; no firm D call. Sample: CD4+ T cells sorted from blood. The source is a human donor in good health. The CDR3 sequence: CASSLAGPDNEQFF. CDR3 coding DNA: TGTGCTAGCAGCTTAGCCGGACCAGACAATGAGCAGTTCTTC.